Here is one TCR beta chain with its context. In its sample, this clone was seen once. Its antigen target is currently unknown. Base quality data are lacking; no much larger clone is found one base away. In total, 630 or so healthy bone marrow donors made up the cohort. At the time of sampling, every cohort member was nominally healthy, though immune exposures that went unrecorded were likely present. The donor was CMV seronegative and was included in the group of several hundred seronegative cohort members. Each donor provided a peripheral blood sample, and peripheral blood mononuclear cells were used for TCR beta sequencing. Genomic DNA extraction from the blood cell samples was performed with the Qiagen DNeasy Blood Extraction Kit. The sample comes from a study of cytomegalovirus exposure and HLA in healthy donors (dated by TCRdb to the late 2010s). In terms of the full investigation: An earlier analysis of several hundred of the donors reported approximately 260 Gb of sequence data and 95 million to 120 million unique TCR beta sequences obtained from approximately 180 million T cells. About five DR-DQ haplotypes were handled as single units for association and clustering, since linkage in the cohort was strong. To decide whether each TCR beta V gene segment behaved as functional or pseudogenic, an earlier analysis of some 540 of the donors relied on high-throughput TCR beta sequencing. Across 398 genotyped donors of the cohort, an average of 235,054 unique TCR beta nucleotide sequences per donor were sequenced, and roughly a sixth of those sequences were non-productive. About 310 gigabases of sequencing data and approximately 85 million unique TCR sequences were included in an early release covering about 700 HLA-typed donors. Using immunosequencing, the study profiled T cell repertoires from about 650 subjects and related those repertoires to cytomegalovirus serostatus. The later analysis used no new phenotypic data to find candidate immune exposures, relying instead on TCR beta sequences and their occurrence across donors. HLA typing covered class I and class II loci at four-digit resolution. Alongside the repertoire data, information on donor age, sex, ethnicity and CMV serostatus was compiled. A later genetic analysis used genome-wide SNP genotypes for about 55% of the 666 donors, treating that subset as a discovery cohort. To study patterns of TCR occurrence, a later analysis re-analyzed previously published TCR beta repertoires from 550 to 800 donors and added high-resolution HLA genotyping. Every repertoire in the discovery cohort had been generated on one and the same sequencing platform. Of the roughly 400 genotyped donors, 75% to 85% were placed in the genetic ancestry cluster associated with self-reported Caucasian donors. The study aimed to test whether cataloging public T cell receptors could reveal signatures of past pathogen exposure. In addition to the first cohort of around 670 subjects, a separate validation cohort of 100 to 150 different subjects was used. To predict cytomegalovirus infection status, the study combined high-throughput TCR immunosequencing, statistical association of individual TCRs with disease status, and machine learning. The number of typed donors differed by locus: 629-630 for A, B, C, DRB1 and DQB1; 500 to 550 for DQA1; roughly 600 for DPA1; and around 450 for DPB1. Summary of the overall study and its limitations: The presence/absence analyses assumed that sequencing depth was roughly uniform across donors, and that assumption may not be true. Correlated functional status among segregating V segments might reflect linkage disequilibrium, but an unknown experimental factor could not be ruled out. The 87-base-pair reads could not distinguish some IMGT-functional V segments, including TRBV6-2 and TRBV6-3, so those segments were excluded. In a later analysis, HLA-associated TCR beta chains showed more clonal expansion and lower generation probabilities than non-associated chains that were equally common. Most TCR sequences were observed very rarely across donors, whereas some public TCRs were present in many individuals. When HLA alleles, especially DR and DQ, strongly co-occurred, attributing TCR associations to individual alleles was difficult. Compared with the 666-donor mean, donors in an Asian-associated ancestry cluster had fewer N-insertions in productive TCRs, according to a later genetic analysis. A later analysis reported that several top co-occurrence clusters appeared linked to parvovirus B19, influenza, CMV and Epstein-Barr virus. The earlier analysis of approximately 590 of the donors excluded approximately 15 rarely observed V segments, including chromosome 9 orphons, because counts were too low. HLA typing was unavailable for some donors at each locus, so association tests used only the typed subset. According to the authors, the approach could potentially be generalized to other disease states and immunological phenotypes. An earlier analysis of approximately 590 of the donors showed that most TCR beta V segments appeared in productive rearrangements either about 87% or about 30% of the time, which broadly matched IMGT annotations. The cohort was sequenced for TCR beta chains only, and without alpha or paired-chain data the features that could be detected were limited. A few of the identified cytomegalovirus-associated TCR beta chains were confirmed in vitro to be specific for cytomegalovirus antigens. The study listed 164 TCR beta chains as associated with cytomegalovirus. A group of highly shared sequence variants was considered likely to be a technical artifact of the sequencing pipeline. According to a later analysis, TCR association rates differed among HLA loci, with DRB1 alleles showing the most associated TCRs and HLA-C alleles showing the fewest. An association between a missense DCLRE1C variant and V-gene and J-gene trimming of TCR beta chains was found in a later genetic analysis and replicated in an independent cohort. A further reported finding was that TCR beta sequences accurately predicted the HLA-A and HLA-B alleles for most subjects in the first cohort. The classifier was reported to diagnose cytomegalovirus status with high specificity and sensitivity in both the original cohort and the validation cohort. Immune exposure information for the cohort was limited to CMV serostatus. At a false discovery rate of 0.05, a later analysis linked approximately 18,000 TCR beta sequences to specific HLA alleles. Most CMV-associated TCR beta chains appeared to be HLA-restricted in a later analysis, and the HLA associations seemed to be driven largely by CMV exposure.

The CDR3, from cysteine to phenylalanine, totals 18 residues. Only the CDR3 portion is preserved as DNA: 54 bases, with reading frame beginning at the first base. Here V drops 2 bases and J drops 6 bases, and the junction holds 15 bases not matched to any gene. CDR1 and CDR2, looked up from the germline V gene, are SGHRS and YFSETQ. Library construction relied on the immunoSEQ multiplex PCR assay. For the multiplex PCR, a mixture combining 60 forward primers for TCR Vbeta segments and 13 reverse primers for TCR Jbeta segments was used. Amplification of the CDR3 region of rearranged TCR beta genes was performed with a multiplex PCR assay on genomic DNA. On the Illumina HiSeq System, the amplified TCR beta libraries were sequenced as 87-base-pair reads. In the original analysis: A later analysis tallied around 82 million unique TCR beta chains across the roughly 610 repertoires, and around 12 million of those chains were shared by two or more donors. To remove PCR and sequencing errors, raw reads were error-corrected and collapsed into unique sequences using a nearest-neighbor algorithm that merged closely related sequences. To assign V, D and J gene segments, CDR3 sequences were aligned to IMGT reference sequences. For a sequence to be retained, at least a six-nucleotide match to both a V gene segment and a J gene segment was required. A rearrangement counted as productive if the CDR3 had no stop codons and remained in frame with V and J, and every other rearrangement counted as non-productive. Following IMGT convention, CDR3 was defined as the stretch from the second conserved V-encoded cysteine to the conserved J-encoded phenylalanine. The earlier analysis of more than 450 of the donors excluded sequences that lacked an unambiguous match to a single V gene segment. An earlier analysis of some 610 of the donors called V segments functional above 56.7% productive rearrangements and segregating when the between-donor standard deviation exceeded 5%. To diagnose cytomegalovirus status from the catalog of TCR beta chain sequences, a statistical classification framework was built. A later analysis assigned V and J genes by comparing TCR nucleotide sequences with IMGT/GENE-DB human TR gene sequences. Using the TCRdist pipeline, a later analysis assigned CDR3 sequences along with most-parsimonious VDJ recombination scenarios. A later analysis defined each TCR beta chain by its CDR3 amino acid sequence plus V-gene family, and excluded reads lacking a unique V-gene family. To address suspected cross-contamination and a sequencing artifact, a later analysis removed under 600 highly shared, low-generation-probability nucleotide sequences. For each public chain, a later analysis derived a clonal expansion index from normalized ranks of inferred template counts within each repertoire. A later analysis computed generation probabilities with a VDJ recombination model fitted to out-of-frame rearrangements, and checked the results against IGoR. In a later analysis, TCR-TCR, TCR-HLA and TCR-CMV co-occurrence was scored with hypergeometric tests, and a repertoire-size bias correction was applied to TCR pairs. False discovery rates were estimated in a later analysis by permuting HLA or CMV assignments 20 times. A later analysis grouped co-occurring TCRs with DBSCAN, adding TCRdist sequence similarity when clustering within HLA-allele-positive subsets. For co-occurrence clustering, repertoires with fewer than 30,000 or more than 120,000 public chains were excluded, along with five or six repertoires with anomalous nucleotide sharing. The table comes from immuneACCESS by way of TCRdb, which keeps in-frame sequences with V and J called. Part of the clones is missing from these tables; in studies checked, under half for an unresolved V gene and the rest for unknown reasons. The V and J calls and clone size come from that table; D and trimming were worked out from the DNA. Across this sample there are some 120,000 clones, with over 65% seen only once. The leading ten clones occupy around 3.5% of the sample.

The chain is encoded by TRBV5-1 joined to TRBJ2-7; the junction holds 12 bases that match TRBD2. This TCR came from a young man in good health and CMV-seronegative. Sequencing was done on a sample of PBMCs. The DNA is as follows: TGCGCCAGCAGCTTCGGGCTAGCGGGAGGGCCTAAGATATTCGAGCAGTACTTC. This codes for CASSFGLAGGPKIFEQYF.